There are a few counts of the clone carrying this T cell receptor (beta chain). TCRdb re-analysed the 5' RACE reads in MiXCR, keeping a single row per CDR3 protein. The data show just under 550,000 distinct CDR3 sequences, with 15% seen just once and roughly 0.4% held by the top ten. These data originate in a study of identical twins. The germline V and J ends were trimmed by 5 bases and 8 bases, with 16 bases remaining between them. This CDR3 has 14 amino acids. These same records also appear under a second study, on yellow fever vaccine responses in identical twins.

The TCR was taken from a woman aged 18-29 years in good health. J is TRBJ2-1 and V is TRBV12-3 or TRBV12-4; D is possibly TRBD2 (6 bases). Sequencing input: CD4+ T cells sorted from blood. DNA for the CDR3: TGTGCCAGCAGTCACCCCCCACTAGCACATGAGCAGTTCTTC. Encoded protein: CASSHPPLAHEQFF.